The clone carrying this T cell receptor beta chain was seen a single time. This sample is drawn from a study of cytomegalovirus exposure and HLA in healthy donors. In the PCR, 60 Vbeta and 13 Jbeta primers were used. Libraries were prepared by immunoSEQ multiplex PCR; TCRdb keeps only in-frame clonotypes and omits some of them. The table lists over 200,000 clones, about 83% of them singletons. This clonotype originated in a human donor in good health. The sample consisted of PBMCs.

CDR3 bases: TGTGCCAGCAGTGACCTCCAGGGGGCAAGGGGCTACACCTTC. It codes for CASSDLQGARGYTF. This chain joins TRBV6-1 and TRBJ1-2; TRBD1 aligns across 8 bases. CDR1 MNHNS and CDR2 SASEGT come from the germline V gene. The CDR3 is 14 amino acids. The trim removed 3 bases at V and 8 bases at J, leaving 8 bases unmatched.